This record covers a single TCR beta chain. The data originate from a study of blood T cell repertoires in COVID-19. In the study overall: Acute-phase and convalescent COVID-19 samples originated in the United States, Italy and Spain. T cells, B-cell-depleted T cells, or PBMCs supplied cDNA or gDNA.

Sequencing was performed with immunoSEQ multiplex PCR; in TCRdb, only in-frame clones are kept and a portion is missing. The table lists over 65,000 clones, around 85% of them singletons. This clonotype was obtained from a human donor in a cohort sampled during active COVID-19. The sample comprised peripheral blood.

The CDR3, as DNA: TGTGCCAGCAGTGAGACCGGGACAGGTTCCTACGAGCAGTACTTC. Translating gives CASSETGTGSYEQYF. The chain employs TRBV28 and TRBJ2-7, with TRBD1 identical over 8 bases. Unmatched junction bases numbered 7, after V lost 5 bases and J lost 1 base. The CDR3 sequence is 15 residues long. Looked up from germline, CDR1 is MDHEN and CDR2 is SYDVKM.